Presented here are 3 T cell receptor beta chains from one specimen sequenced in a study of T cell changes during pregnancy in multiple sclerosis. The assay was immunoSEQ multiplex PCR, and TCRdb's table has in-frame clones only and misses some. The sample contains around 41,000 clones, around 90% of which appear only once. Specimen: CD4+ T cells from peripheral blood mononuclear cells, collected in the third trimester of pregnancy. These receptors came from a female donor in good health, enrolled as a control in a pregnancy study.

The chain is built from TRBV6-5 and TRBJ1-6; 7 bases agree with TRBD1. The V and J ends lost 5 bases and 7 bases, in that order; junction bases with no gene match: 2. CDR3 length: 13 residues. The germline V gene has CDR1 MNHEY and CDR2 SVGAGI. CDR3 DNA: TGTGCCAGCAGTCGCAGGGGGAATTCACCCCTCCACTTT. It encodes CASSRRGNSPLHF.

About this clone itself: An end of the junction does not agree with germline; a read error may underlie this. The chain recombines TRBV27 with TRBJ2-7, with TRBD2 identical over 8 bases. CDR3 length: 14 amino acids. The germline CDR1 and CDR2 sequences are MNHEY and SMNVEV (reference sequence). The CDR3 reads CAGSRSGSPLQQYF. The CDR3 DNA is TGTGCCGGCAGCCGCAGCGGGAGTCCCTTGCAGCAGTACTTC.

The V and J genes are TRBV11-2 and TRBJ2-7; tentatively, D is TRBD1 (6 bases). The CDR3 totals 16 residues. Between the trimmed V and J ends, which lost 5 bases and 7 bases, there was a span of 24 bases. Per germline, CDR1 SGHAT and CDR2 FQNNGV. CDR3 sequence: CASSPRLGTTVREQYF. CDR3 in DNA: TGTGCCAGCAGCCCCCGTTTGGGGACAACGGTGAGAGAGCAGTACTTC.